The present T cell receptor beta chain was sequenced within a study of T cell responses to AZD1222 COVID-19 vaccine. Points from the study as a whole: The donor group comprised mostly white British people and more females; the analysis possibly underestimated clonal diversity. Without day 14 samples, only post-peak T cell repertoires were studied.

Clones were sequenced by immunoSEQ multiplex PCR, and TCRdb holds only the in-frame ones, with some missing. This table holds nearly 100,000 clones, approximately 91% found once. Germline V gene data show CDR1 as GTSNPN and CDR2 as SVGIG (reference sequence). Trimming shortened V by 2 bases and J by 4 bases, and 5 bases separated the two germline ends. The CDR3 spans 11 residues. On this clone itself: Its antigen is undetermined.

The sample was peripheral blood, taken on day 0 of AZD1222 vaccination. The rearrangement joins TRBV30 to TRBJ1-2; D not resolved. The TCR originated in an adult in good health. In DNA form, the CDR3 reads TGTGCCTGGAGTCTGAGCTATGGCTACACCTTC. It translates to CAWSLSYGYTF.